The rows below give T cell receptor beta chains drawn from one sample of a study of shared clonotypes between healthy human individuals. Method: immunoSEQ multiplex PCR; TCRdb's copy keeps in-frame clones and lacks some. The sample lists 700,000 or so clones; 55% to 75% were seen once. The sample consisted of memory CD4+ T cells sorted from blood. These TCRs come from a woman aged 25 to 39 in good health. CDR3s include the opening cysteine and the closing phenylalanine or tryptophan. D genes are given only for firm matches. Size tells how often a clone was seen (once, few, many) or the class of an expanded clone, and some rows leave it out.

TRBJ1-4 TRBV5-1 NA NA TGCGCCAGCAGCCCCCTGGCTCCCTCGGCTAATGAAAAACTGTTTTTT CASSPLAPSANEKLFF
TRBJ2-2 TRBV19 NA NA TGTGCCAGTAACCCCTACGGGCAGCCGAACACCGGGGAGCTGTTTTTT CASNPYGQPNTGELFF
TRBJ2-1 TRBV13 TRBD2 NA TGTGCCAGCAGCTTAGAGGGGGCTAGCGGGAGCTCCTACAATGAGCAGTTCTTC CASSLEGASGSSYNEQFF
TRBJ2-6 TRBV6-4 NA NA TGTGCCAGCAGTGGAGGAGGTTCTGGGGCCAACGTCCTGACTTTC CASSGGGSGANVLTF
TRBJ2-7 TRBV6-5 NA NA TGTGCCAGCAGTCCCACTTTTTCCCGTGAGCAGTACTTC CASSPTFSREQYF
TRBJ2-7 TRBV29-1 TRBD2 NA TGCAGCGTGCGGCCTAGCGGTGAGCAGTACTTC CSVRPSGEQYF
TRBJ2-5 TRBV28 NA NA TGTGCCAGCAGCCCCCCCGGGGGACAAGAGACCCAGTACTTC CASSPPGGQETQYF
TRBJ2-5 TRBV7-9 TRBD1 few TGTGCCAGCCGCCGGACAGGGGGACAAGAGACCCAGTACTTC CASRRTGGQETQYF
TRBJ2-2 TRBV7-2 NA NA TGTGCCAGCAGCGCACCGACTAGACCCGGGGAGCTGTTTTTT CASSAPTRPGELFF
TRBJ1-1 TRBV30 NA NA TGTGCCTGGAGTTCAGGGGCTGCGAACACTGAAGCTTTCTTT CAWSSGAANTEAFF
TRBJ2-3 TRBV5-4 NA NA TGTGCCAGCAGTCATAGGTCTGGGGAAGATACGCAGTATTTT CASSHRSGEDTQYF
TRBJ2-3 TRBV29-1 TRBD2 NA TGCAGCGTTAGACTAGCGGTTGTGATCACAGATACGCAGTATTTT CSVRLAVVITDTQYF
TRBJ2-5 TRBV28 NA NA TGTGCCAGCAAAGGTAGCGGCCACTTTAAAGAGACCCAGTACTTC CASKGSGHFKETQYF
TRBJ1-5 TRBV28 NA NA TGTGCCAGCAGAACGTCCTATAGCAATCAGCCCCAGCATTTT CASRTSYSNQPQHF
TRBJ1-1 TRBV6-6 NA NA TGTGCCAGCAGTTACTCGATGGGCACGGGGAACACTGAAGCTTTCTTT CASSYSMGTGNTEAFF
TRBJ2-1 TRBV18 TRBD2 NA TGTGCCAGCTCACAGGGCGGGAGGGCCCACAATGAGCAGTTCTTC CASSQGGRAHNEQFF
TRBJ2-7 TRBV10-3 NA NA TGTGCCATCTCCGCCCAGCTGTACGAGCAGTACTTC CAISAQLYEQYF
TRBJ1-3 TRBV27 NA NA TGTGCCAGCAGTCCCGCCAGGAGGGACGGAAACACCATATATTTT CASSPARRDGNTIYF
TRBJ1-2 TRBV25-1 NA NA TGTGCCAGCAGTGAGACCCCTTGGTATGGCTACACCTTC CASSETPWYGYTF
TRBJ2-4 TRBV2 NA NA TGTGCCAGCAAGTGGACGGGGGAAAAAAACATTCAGTACTTC CASKWTGEKNIQYF
TRBJ2-1 TRBV4-1 TRBD2 many TGCGCCAGCAGCCAAGGTAGCGGGAGGAATTTGTACAATGAGCAGTTCTTC CASSQGSGRNLYNEQFF
TRBJ1-3 TRBV5-1 NA NA TGCGCCAGCCAAGCCGGGACAACTGGAAACACCATATATTTT CASQAGTTGNTIYF
TRBJ2-1 TRBV27 TRBD2 NA TGTGCCAGCGGTAGACTAGCGGGTCCGAGTGCGAATGAGCAGTTCTTC CASGRLAGPSANEQFF
TRBJ1-2 TRBV2 TRBD1 once TGTGCCAGCAGTGGTGGGGACAGGGGGTTTAATGGCTACACCTTC CASSGGDRGFNGYTF
TRBJ1-1 TRBV29-1 NA NA TGCAGCGTTGGGCAGGCGGCGGGGAACACTGAAGCTTTCTTT CSVGQAAGNTEAFF
TRBJ2-7 TRBV27 NA NA TGTGCCAGCAGTTTATCAATGCGGGGATCCTACGAGCAGTACTTC CASSLSMRGSYEQYF
TRBJ1-1 TRBV11-3 NA NA TGTGCCAGCAGCTTAGGGGGGGGAAACACTGAAGCTTTCTTT CASSLGGGNTEAFF
TRBJ1-1 TRBV28 NA NA TGTGCCAGCAGAACCCCGGACGGTGGGGCCGAAGCTTTCTTT CASRTPDGGAEAFF
TRBJ2-1 TRBV15 NA many TGTGCCACCAGCAGAGATTACTGGGGCTCCTACAATGAGCAGTTCTTC CATSRDYWGSYNEQFF
TRBJ2-1 TRBV7-9 NA NA TGTGCCAGCAGCCTGGAGGTTGGGGGAAATGAGCAGTTCTTC CASSLEVGGNEQFF
TRBJ1-1 TRBV25-1 NA many TGTGCCAGCAGTGAACAGACCACTGAAGCTTTCTTT CASSEQTTEAFF
TRBJ2-3 TRBV6-6 TRBD1 NA TGTGCCAGCAGTAGGGACAGGGGTGCGGATACGCAGTATTTT CASSRDRGADTQYF
TRBJ2-1 TRBV6-1 TRBD1 NA TGTGCCAGCAATTGGGACAGGCCTACGAATGAGCAGTTCTTC CASNWDRPTNEQFF
TRBJ2-7 TRBV2 TRBD1 NA TGTGCCAGCAGTGAAGGGCAGGGGGCGGGCGAGCAGTACTTC CASSEGQGAGEQYF
TRBJ2-7 TRBV2 TRBD2 NA TGTGCCAGCAGTGAGCGGACTAGCTCCTACGAGCAGTACTTC CASSERTSSYEQYF
TRBJ2-2 TRBV5-1 NA few TGCGCCAGCAGCTTGGTCGCCGGCACCGGGGAGCTGTTTTTT CASSLVAGTGELFF
TRBJ2-5 TRBV10-3 TRBD2 NA TGTGCCATCAGTAAGGGGTTGAGGACTAGCGAACAAGAGACCCAGTACTTC CAISKGLRTSEQETQYF
TRBJ2-2 TRBV10-3 TRBD1 NA TGTGCCATCAGTGAGTCAGGGGGCGTCGGGGAGCTGTTTTTT CAISESGGVGELFF
TRBJ2-1 TRBV4-1 NA NA TGCGCCAGCAGCCAAGATGTTTCTCTTGGGGGAGTAAGGGAGCAGTTCTTC CASSQDVSLGGVREQFF
TRBJ2-1 TRBV15 NA NA TGTGCCACCAGCAGAGGGCCGGGAGTGGATAATGAGCAGTTCTTC CATSRGPGVDNEQFF
TRBJ2-2 TRBV2 TRBD2 NA TGTGCCAGCATAAGACTAGCGGGAGTTCCCGGGGAGCTGTTTTTT CASIRLAGVPGELFF
TRBJ2-7 TRBV27 TRBD1 NA TGTGCCAGCAGTTTCGACAGGGGGCGATGGGGGCAGTACTTC CASSFDRGRWGQYF
TRBJ1-2 TRBV6-1 TRBD1 NA TGTGCCAGCAGTGAGCCGACAGGGAACTATGGCTACACCTTC CASSEPTGNYGYTF
TRBJ2-2 TRBV9 NA few TGTGCCAGCAGCGTATTCTGGGACACCGGGGAGCTGTTTTTT CASSVFWDTGELFF
TRBJ2-5 TRBV10-3 NA NA TGTGCCATCAGTAGGGGTTTGGATAGTACAGAGACCCAGTACTTC CAISRGLDSTETQYF
TRBJ1-2 TRBV2 NA NA TGTGCCAGCAGTGAAGGTTCGTGGTTAACCCTTTATGGCTACACCTTC CASSEGSWLTLYGYTF
TRBJ2-7 TRBV7-9 TRBD1 NA TGTGCCAGCAGCTTAGGGGACAGTTCCTCCTACGAGCAGTACTTC CASSLGDSSSYEQYF
TRBJ2-7 TRBV6-5 NA once TGTGCCAGCAGTCCAGGTGGCTCCCTCTACGAGCAGTACTTC CASSPGGSLYEQYF
TRBJ2-3 TRBV27 NA NA TGTGCCAGCAGTCGTGAGAGAGTAGATACGCAGTATTTT CASSRERVDTQYF
TRBJ2-7 TRBV4-1 TRBD1 once TGCGCCAGCAGCCAGACAGGGGCCCAGTCTCGCCCCTACGAGCAGTACTTC CASSQTGAQSRPYEQYF
TRBJ2-6 TRBV18 NA NA TGTGCCAGCTCACCAACCGAGGGGATTGGGGCCAACGTCCTGACTTTC CASSPTEGIGANVLTF
TRBJ2-3 TRBV19 TRBD2 NA TGTGCCAGTAGTATACTAGCGGGAGGGAGAGATACGCAGTATTTT CASSILAGGRDTQYF
TRBJ2-2 TRBV4-2 TRBD2 NA TGTGCCAGCAGCCTTGGGACTAGCGGGAGCCGAACCGGGGAGCTGTTTTTT CASSLGTSGSRTGELFF
TRBJ2-5 TRBV6-4 TRBD2 NA TGTGCCAGCAGATCGCTCAGCGGGCCCCGGGGGGTGGAGACCCAGTACTTC CASRSLSGPRGVETQYF
TRBJ2-1 TRBV4-1 NA NA TGCGCCAGCAGCCAAGACCGGAGCTCCTACAATGAGCAGTTCTTC CASSQDRSSYNEQFF
TRBJ2-7 TRBV9 TRBD1 NA TGTGCCAGCAGCGCCAACAGGGGCGAGCAGTACTTC CASSANRGEQYF
TRBJ2-7 TRBV7-2 TRBD2 NA TGTGCCAGCAGCCTACTAGCGGGATCTCTCGGCGAGCAGTACTTC CASSLLAGSLGEQYF
TRBJ2-7 TRBV18 TRBD1 few TGTGCCAGCTCAAGTAGACAGGGACGAGAGCAGTACTTC CASSSRQGREQYF